Presented here are 4 T cell receptor beta chains from one specimen sequenced in a study of blood T cell repertoires in COVID-19. Measured with immunoSEQ multiplex PCR; TCRdb has only the in-frame clones, and not every one. This table has some 80,000 clones, around nine tenths appearing once. Sequenced sample: peripheral blood. The source of these receptors is an elderly woman with active or convalescent COVID-19.

This chain uses TRBV19 with TRBJ2-3; 8 nucleotides line up with TRBD2. CDR3 size: 14 residues. The V segment lost 11 bases and the J segment 2 bases; nucleotides outside the gene matches: 9. Germline V CDR1 and CDR2: LNHDA, SQIVND (reference sequence). The CDR3 DNA reads TGTGCCGCCTCGGGAGGGGGTGCCACAGATACGCAGTATTTT. This sequence encodes CAASGGGATDTQYF. Combining the CDR3 with reference TRBV19 and TRBJ2-3 gives the whole variable domain DGGITQSPKYLFRKEGQNVTLSCEQNLNHDAMYWYRQDPGQGLRLIYYSQIVNDFQKGDIAEGYSVSREKKESFPLTVTSAQKNPTAFYLCAASGGGATDTQYFGPGTRLTVL.

V usage is TRBV21-1 and J usage is TRBJ1-4; the table calls TRBD1, which could not be checked here. TRBV21-1 is assigned pseudogene status. The CDR3 totals 20 residues. CDR3 amino acids: CASTNHGSVRGRNRSEKLFF. CDR3 in DNA: TGTGCCAGCACAAACCACGGCTCGGTAAGGGGCAGGAATCGGAGTGAAAAACTGTTTTTT.

The chain carries TRBV6-5 and TRBJ1-2, with a possible D match to TRBD1 (5 bases). Trimming took off 4 bases at V and 0 bases at J, with 12 bases between the two ends. Germline-derived CDR1 and CDR2 are MNHEY and SVGAGI. This CDR3 region has 15 residues. CDR3 in amino acids: CASSWGAHPNYGYTF. CDR3 nucleotides: TGTGCCAGCAGTTGGGGCGCACACCCTAACTATGGCTACACCTTC.

This clone appeared once. This rearrangement joins TRBV2 to TRBJ2-6, with D maybe TRBD2 (6 bases). Trimming stripped 9 bases from V and 3 bases from J, with 21 bases between. CDR3 length: 17 residues. Germline CDR1 reads SNHLY; CDR2 reads FYNNEI. CDR3 in amino acids: CARSKSDGGVGANVLTF. The CDR3 DNA reads TGTGCCAGAAGCAAATCGGACGGGGGAGTTGGGGCCAACGTCCTGACTTTC.